Below are 27 T cell receptor beta chains sequenced from a single sample in a study of T-cell memory formation after mild COVID-19. TCRdb used MiXCR to reprocess the 5' RACE reads, holding one entry per CDR3 protein. The sample holds 250,000 to 400,000 distinct CDR3 sequences, roughly 13% seen once. The source material was PBMCs or a T cell subset sorted from them (not recorded which). These receptor sequences come from a man younger than 35 who had mild COVID-19 (a few samples of this study predate the infection). Cell type and time point are not known.

The sample holds a few counts of this clonotype. The chain employs TRBV7-9 and TRBJ2-7; the D gene is possibly TRBD2 (7 bases). Trimming left V 6 bases short and J 7 bases short, with 10 bases between. The CDR3 has 11 residues. Germline loops: CDR1 SEHNR, CDR2 FQNEAQ (reference sequence). CDR3 bases: TGTGCCAGCAGGGGGGGGCTAGAGCAGTACTTC. This translates into CASRGGLEQYF.

This clonotype has a handful of counts. The V call is TRBV18, the J call TRBJ2-7, with unresolved D. CDR1 and CDR2 (germline): KGHSH, LQKENI. This CDR3 is built from 14 residues. The germline V and J ends were trimmed by 5 bases and 5 bases, with 16 bases remaining between them. CDR3 protein: CASSAPVPRDEQYF. The CDR3 DNA follows: TGTGCCAGCTCAGCGCCGGTTCCTCGGGACGAGCAGTACTTC.

The chain employs TRBV20-1 and TRBJ1-1, with D possibly matching TRBD1 (6 bases). Germline lookup yields CDR1 DFQATT and CDR2 SNEGSKA (reference sequence). The CDR3 has 13 amino acids. V was cut by 5 bases and J by 5 bases, with 15 bases left in between. CDR3 DNA: TGCAGTGCTGAAAGTACAGGGAGGACTGAAGCTTTCTTT. Translated: CSAESTGRTEAFF.

This clonotype was seen more than once but under ten times. The chain carries TRBV6-5 and TRBJ1-2, with D hard to call. The CDR3 has 14 residues. With 0 bases removed from V and 5 bases from J, the gap between germline ends came to 10 bases. Germline V gene data show CDR1 as MNHEY and CDR2 as SVGAGI. CDR3 DNA: TGTGCCAGCAGTTACTCTCCAACACGATATGGCTACACCTTC. It codes for CASSYSPTRYGYTF.

This rearrangement joins TRBV19 to TRBJ1-1; 8 bases map to TRBD1. After removal of 7 bases from V and 1 base from J, the junction contained 8 bases not matched to a gene. In germline, CDR1 is LNHDA, CDR2 SQIVND (reference sequence). The CDR3 runs 15 residues. The CDR3 is CASTGRTGSNTEAFF. In DNA form, the CDR3 reads TGTGCCAGTACCGGTAGGACAGGGTCGAACACTGAAGCTTTCTTT.

This chain joins TRBV10-3 and TRBJ2-2, with 9 bases lining up with TRBD1. From germline, CDR1 is ENHRY and CDR2 SYGVKD. This CDR3 comprises 14 residues. The ends lost 10 bases at V and 2 bases at J; junction bases unmatched: 5. CDR3 sequence: CATITGGNTGELFF. As DNA, the CDR3 is TGTGCCACCATAACAGGGGGCAACACCGGGGAGCTGTTTTTT.

This chain uses TRBV6-2 or TRBV6-3 with TRBJ1-5; 8 positions agree with TRBD1. The germline V gene has CDR1 MNHEY and CDR2 SVGEGT. V gave up 0 bases and J gave up 6 bases; unmatched junction bases: 10. CDR3 length: 17 residues. The CDR3 sequence is CASSYSWTGIGRQPQHF. The CDR3 coding sequence is TGTGCCAGCAGTTACTCGTGGACAGGGATCGGCCGTCAGCCCCAGCATTTT.

The genes are TRBV7-2 and TRBJ2-7; D perhaps matches TRBD1 (6 bases). This CDR3 spans 15 amino acids. Germline V gives CDR1 SGHTA, CDR2 FQGNSA. V lost 1 base to trimming and J lost 0 bases, with 10 bases between them. The CDR3 DNA reads TGTGCCAGCAGCTTAGAACAGGGCAGCTCCTACGAGCAGTACTTC. The encoded protein is CASSLEQGSSYEQYF.

Only a few counts were recorded for this clonotype. The germline gene is not matched at one end of the junction; a read error may be the cause. This chain joins TRBV7-9 and TRBJ1-2, with a weak D call TRBD1 (6 bases). CDR3 length: 13 residues. From germline, CDR1 is SEHNR and CDR2 FQNEAQ (reference sequence). The CDR3: CASSLRDGGRVAF. In DNA, the CDR3 is TGTGCCAGCAGCTTACGGGACGGGGGCCGCGTAGCCTTC.

The J gene is TRBJ2-3, the V gene TRBV7-3; the match to TRBD1 covers 7 bases. This CDR3 comprises 15 residues. The junction had 8 bases not matched to a gene; V was cut back by 5 bases and J by 3 bases. Germline CDR1 and CDR2: SGHTA and FQGTGA. The CDR3 DNA follows: TGTGCCAGCAGCACAGGGGAAATATCGACAGATACGCAGTATTTT. This gives the protein CASSTGEISTDTQYF. The full variable domain, its missing parts supplied by reference TRBV7-3 and TRBJ2-3, is GAGVSQTPSNKVTEKGKYVELRCDPISGHTALYWYRQSLGQGPEFLIYFQGTGAADDSGLPNDRFFAVRPEGSVSTLKIQRTERGDSAVYLCASSTGEISTDTQYFGPGTRLTVL.

This clonotype has just a few counts. This chain uses TRBV12-3 or TRBV12-4 with TRBJ1-2; D may be TRBD1 (6 bases). This CDR3 has 13 residues. V lost 7 bases to trimming and J lost 0 bases, with 9 bases between them. As DNA, the CDR3 is TGTGCCAGCACAGGGACAACTAACTATGGCTACACCTTC. This translates into CASTGTTNYGYTF.

This clonotype was recorded a few times. The rearrangement joins TRBV4-2 to TRBJ2-5, with 9 bases identical to TRBD1. The V segment lost 0 bases and the J segment 5 bases; nucleotides outside the gene matches: 10. The CDR3 is 17 residues long. Germline loops: CDR1 LGHNA, CDR2 YNFKEQ. CDR3 in amino acids: CASSQDFRTGGWETQYF. The CDR3, as DNA: TGTGCCAGCAGCCAAGATTTTCGAACAGGGGGCTGGGAGACCCAGTACTTC.

The chain recombines TRBV20-1 with TRBJ2-1; TRBD1 aligns across 8 bases. The CDR3 runs 15 residues. Per germline, CDR1 DFQATT and CDR2 SNEGSKA (reference sequence). V shed 1 base, J shed 8 bases, and the junction held 10 bases outside the gene matches. DNA of the CDR3: TGCAGTGCTAGAGTCGTGACAGGGGTGTTCTATGAGCAGTTCTTC. This codes for CSARVVTGVFYEQFF.

This clonotype occurred a few times. The chain joins TRBV27 to TRBJ1-5; a weak D match, TRBD1 (6 bases). In germline, CDR1 is MNHEY, CDR2 SMNVEV (reference sequence). Trimming shortened V by 1 base and J by 1 base, and 11 bases separated the two germline ends. CDR3 length: 16 amino acids. CDR3 DNA: TGTGCCAGCAGTTTATACGGGCAGGGGAGCAATCAGCCCCAGCATTTT. Protein product: CASSLYGQGSNQPQHF.

The sample holds a few counts of this clonotype. The rearrangement uses TRBV5-1 and TRBJ1-6; no reliable D call. This CDR3 region has 14 residues. Per the germline V gene, CDR1 is SGHRS and CDR2 is YFSETQ. V lost 1 base, J lost 8 bases, and 10 bases lay in between. CDR3 residues: CASSLSGSDSPLHF. The CDR3 bases are TGCGCCAGCAGCTTGTCGGGGTCCGATTCACCCCTCCACTTT.

In this sample, this clonotype turned up many times. V and J are TRBV28 and TRBJ2-7, with 8 bases that match TRBD1. Germline V gene data show CDR1 as MDHEN and CDR2 as SYDVKM. This CDR3 is 13 amino acids long. After removal of 3 bases from V and 5 bases from J, the junction contained 3 bases not matched to a gene. CDR3: CASSFDRGHEQYV. DNA for the CDR3: TGTGCCAGCAGTTTTGACAGGGGCCACGAGCAGTACGTC.

In this sample, this clonotype turned up a few times. The genes are TRBV6-2 or TRBV6-3 and TRBJ1-1, with D possibly being TRBD1 (5 bases). The CDR3 sequence is 16 residues long. CDR1 MNHEY and CDR2 SVGEGT come from the germline V gene. Trimming cost V 6 bases and J 1 base, with 18 bases left between them. CDR3 nucleotides: TGTGCCAGCAGCCCTCTGTCAGGGATCGGGAACACTGAAGCTTTCTTT. As protein: CASSPLSGIGNTEAFF.

The chain carries TRBV21-1 and TRBJ2-7; the listed D gene, TRBD2, was not tested against the DNA. TRBV21-1 is designated a pseudogene. The length of the CDR3 is 17 residues. The CDR3 bases are TGTGCCAGCCCATACCCACACATAGCGGGGGGACCATACGAGCAGTACGTC. This encodes CASPYPHIAGGPYEQYV.

The chain combines TRBV3-1 with TRBJ2-3; tentative D call: TRBD2 (6 bases). V dropped 0 bases and J dropped 7 bases, with 14 bases sitting between them. The CDR3 sequence is 15 residues long. The germline V gene has CDR1 LGHDT and CDR2 YNNKEL (reference sequence). CDR3 bases: TGTGCCAGCAGCCAAGATTACCTGGGAGGATATACGCAGTATTTT. It yields the protein CASSQDYLGGYTQYF.

CDR3 bases: TGTGCCAGCAGTTTAATGGGGGGAAGCAATCAGCCCCAGCATTTT. Translated, it gives CASSLMGGSNQPQHF. The chain employs TRBV27 and TRBJ1-5, with D possibly being TRBD1 (5 bases). V lost 2 bases and J lost 1, with 9 bases in between. The CDR3 sequence is 15 residues long. CDR1 is MNHEY and CDR2 is SMNVEV in the germline V gene (reference sequence).

This clonotype has a handful of counts. V is TRBV20-1 and J is TRBJ2-1, with 9 bases that match TRBD2. The CDR3 has 15 amino acids. CDR1 and CDR2 (germline): DFQATT, SNEGSKA (reference sequence). With 2 bases clipped from V and 0 bases from J, the junction kept 2 bases outside the gene matches. This CDR3 is CSARLAGDSYNEQFF. In DNA, the CDR3 is TGCAGTGCTAGATTAGCGGGGGACTCCTACAATGAGCAGTTCTTC.

The V call is TRBV6-5, the J call TRBJ2-5; weak D call: TRBD2 (5 bases). Trimming left V 8 bases short and J 5 bases short, with 18 bases between. From germline, CDR1 is MNHEY and CDR2 SVGAGI. The length of the CDR3 is 14 residues. This chain's CDR3 is CASRKGLAAETQYF. In DNA form, the CDR3 reads TGTGCCAGCCGAAAAGGGCTAGCTGCTGAGACCCAGTACTTC.

The table lists this clonotype with many counts. The rearrangement joins TRBV19 to TRBJ2-2; no firm D call. The ends were cut back, 10 bases at V and 6 bases at J, with 6 bases in the middle. Germline CDR1 is LNHDA and CDR2 is SQIVND (reference sequence). The CDR3 length is 10 residues. The CDR3 nucleotides are TGTGCCACCCGAGCCGGGGAGCTGTTTTTT. It specifies CATRAGELFF.

This clonotype came up many times. The chain combines TRBV5-1 with TRBJ1-1; 10 bases line up with TRBD1. The CDR3 contains 17 residues. The germline V gene encodes CDR1 SGHRS and CDR2 YFSETQ. Trimming at V came to 2 bases and at J to 0 bases, leaving 7 bases not matched to a gene. CDR3 protein: CASSLGQGGYMNTEAFF. The CDR3 coding sequence is TGCGCCAGCAGCTTAGGACAGGGGGGATATATGAACACTGAAGCTTTCTTT.

V usage is TRBV7-2 and J usage is TRBJ2-5; 12 nucleotides agree with TRBD2. The CDR3 sequence is 14 residues long. The ends lost 8 bases at V and 9 bases at J; junction bases unmatched: 10. Germline CDR1 SGHTA, CDR2 FQGNSA. In DNA form, the CDR3 reads TGTGCCAGCGGACTAGCGGGGAGTTCGGGGGCCCAGTACTTC. Amino acids: CASGLAGSSGAQYF.

This chain links TRBV5-1 with TRBJ1-1, with D possibly TRBD1 on 5 matching bases. Per germline, CDR1 SGHRS and CDR2 YFSETQ. The CDR3 loop spans 14 amino acids. V was clipped by 6 bases and J by 3 bases, with 15 bases between them. The CDR3 coding sequence is TGCGCCAGCATGATGGCAGGGTGGGACACTGAAGCTTTCTTT. This translates into CASMMAGWDTEAFF.

This clonotype was counted ten times or more. The chain recombines TRBV7-2 with TRBJ2-7, with a tentative D call TRBD1 (6 bases). The CDR3 length is 13 residues. Between the trimmed V and J ends, which lost 5 bases and 3 bases, there was a span of 11 bases. Germline loops: CDR1 SGHTA, CDR2 FQGNSA. CDR3 nucleotides: TGTGCCAGCAGCGTGCAACAGGGCTACGAGCAGTACGTC. Protein product: CASSVQQGYEQYV.